The 12 T cell receptor beta chains given below trace back to one sample, sequenced in a study of shared clonotypes between healthy human individuals. Assay used: immunoSEQ multiplex PCR; TCRdb lists only in-frame clones, some missing. Found here are millions of clones, over 85% of them singletons; the top ten hold roughly 0.15%. The sample taken for sequencing was naive CD4+ T cells sorted from blood. Subset of the sample: CD45RA+ positively selected. These receptors all come from a man between 18 and 35 years old in good health.

The rearrangement uses TRBV5-1 and TRBJ1-1; D gene unclear. Trimming took 4 bases from V and 2 from J, leaving 15 bases between them. This CDR3 has 15 residues. The germline CDR1 and CDR2 sequences are SGHRS and YFSETQ. CDR3 amino acids: CASSPDGLGNTEAFF. The CDR3 region has the DNA TGCGCCAGCAGCCCGGACGGGTTGGGTAACACTGAAGCTTTCTTT.

The V gene is TRBV29-1, the J gene TRBJ2-2; no firm D call. This CDR3 spans 12 amino acids. The V end lost 8 bases, the J end lost 3 bases, and 10 bases lay between the germline ends. The germline V gene encodes CDR1 SQVTM and CDR2 ANQGSEA. The CDR3 reads CSSRRDTGELFF. CDR3 nucleotides: TGCAGCTCCCGACGGGACACCGGGGAGCTGTTTTTT.

CDR3 residues: CASSLSPPGGIGSNQPQHF. The CDR3 DNA is TGTGCCAGCAGTTTATCCCCTCCCGGGGGTATCGGTAGCAATCAGCCCCAGCATTTT. The rearrangement links TRBV27 to TRBJ1-5; D might be TRBD1 (5 bases). This CDR3 has 19 residues. With 0 bases removed from V and 0 bases from J, the gap between germline ends came to 18 bases. Per the germline V gene, CDR1 is MNHEY and CDR2 is SMNVEV (reference sequence).

V usage is TRBV7-8 and J usage is TRBJ2-3; 7 bases are a match to TRBD2. J was trimmed by 4 bases and V by 1 base; bases with no gene match: 14. The CDR3 sequence is 18 residues long. Germline V gene data show CDR1 as SGHVS and CDR2 as FQNEAQ. CDR3 residues: CASSLVVFRNRGADTQYF. The CDR3 DNA is TGTGCCAGCAGCTTAGTGGTGTTTAGAAACCGGGGGGCAGATACGCAGTATTTT.

V and J are TRBV5-4 and TRBJ2-7, with 7 nucleotides matching TRBD1. Germline lookup yields CDR1 SGHNT and CDR2 YYREEE (reference sequence). This CDR3 is built from 14 residues. Germline trimming cut 1 base from V and 2 bases from J; bases unmatched to any gene: 3. For the CDR3, the DNA is TGTGCCAGCAGCTTGTTGCAGGGGGCCTACGAGCAGTACTTC. Its translation is CASSLLQGAYEQYF.

The chain carries TRBV11-2 and TRBJ1-2; 7 nucleotides align to TRBD1. Germline assignment: CDR1 SGHAT and CDR2 FQNNGV. This CDR3 has 14 amino acids. Germline trimming cut 11 bases from V and 4 bases from J; bases unmatched to any gene: 13. This chain's CDR3 is CASTKTGDVYGYTF. DNA of the CDR3: TGTGCCTCCACGAAAACAGGGGACGTCTATGGCTACACCTTC.

CDR3 amino acids: CASSMVGLSPSVEQYF. The DNA of the CDR3 is TGTGCCAGTAGTATGGTTGGACTATCGCCCTCCGTCGAGCAGTACTTC. J is TRBJ2-7 and V is TRBV19, with D maybe TRBD2 (6 bases). This CDR3 comprises 16 residues. Germline CDR1 LNHDA, CDR2 SQIVND (reference sequence). V was shortened by 3 bases and J by 6 bases, with 21 bases between the two germline ends.

This chain uses TRBV7-9 with TRBJ2-7; 9 positions match TRBD1. J gave up 2 bases and V 4 bases, and 6 bases lay outside the gene matches. CDR1 SEHNR and CDR2 FQNEAQ come from the germline V gene (reference sequence). The CDR3 runs to 15 residues. CDR3 loop: CASSSGTGLTYEQYF. CDR3 nucleotide sequence: TGTGCCAGCAGCTCCGGGACAGGGCTGACCTACGAGCAGTACTTC.

This CDR3 reads CASSRGEMGGDIYEQYF. CDR3 DNA sequence: TGCGCCAGCAGCCGCGGGGAAATGGGGGGAGATATCTACGAGCAGTACTTC. The chain couples TRBV4-1 to TRBJ2-7; TRBD2 is a possible D gene (6 bases). The ends were cut back, 4 bases at V and 3 bases at J, with 22 bases in the middle. The germline CDR1 and CDR2 sequences are MGHRA and YSYEKL. This CDR3 has 17 amino acids.

The chain recombines TRBV15 with TRBJ1-4, with no clear D. CDR1 is LNHNV and CDR2 is YYDKDF in the germline V gene (reference sequence). Trimming shortened V by 0 bases and J by 4 bases, and 15 bases separated the two germline ends. The CDR3 loop spans 17 amino acids. This CDR3 reads CATSRDTGGKYNEKLFF. CDR3 DNA sequence: TGTGCCACCAGCAGAGATACCGGCGGAAAGTATAATGAAAAACTGTTTTTT.

In DNA, the CDR3 is TGTGCCAGTAGCCAATATAAAACCTACGAGCAGTACTTC. Translated: CASSQYKTYEQYF. The chain couples TRBV19 to TRBJ2-7; D gene uncertain. Trimming took off 6 bases at V and 2 bases at J, with 11 bases between the two ends. Per the germline V gene, CDR1 is LNHDA and CDR2 is SQIVND (reference sequence). CDR3 length equals 13 residues.

V gene TRBV7-9 combines with J gene TRBJ2-2, with no clear D. Per germline, CDR1 SEHNR and CDR2 FQNEAQ (reference sequence). V lost 2 bases, J lost 10 bases, and 8 bases lay in between. CDR3 length equals 12 residues. In DNA, the CDR3 is TGTGCCAGCAGCTTACTTGGGGTGGAGCTGTTTTTT. Residues: CASSLLGVELFF.